The 12 T cell receptor beta chains below were found in one sample sequenced in a study of CD8 T cells in Susac syndrome. RNA totalling roughly 0.5 to 1 ug underwent reverse transcription with random hexamers. TCRdb reprocessed the immunoSEQ multiplex PCR reads via MiXCR and lists one record per CDR3 protein. The top ten clones hold around 0.08% of a sample with about 150,000 distinct CDR3 sequences, approximately 94% of them seen once. Material: CD4+ T cells from PBMCs. The receptors shown here come from a human donor with Susac syndrome.

The chain carries TRBV20-1 and TRBJ2-1; D ambiguous. CDR1 and CDR2 (germline): DFQATT, SNEGSKA (reference sequence). V dropped 6 bases and J dropped 4 bases, with 10 bases sitting between them. The CDR3 covers 12 residues. The CDR3 DNA sequence: TGCAGTGCGTCCTGGGCGTACAATGAGCAGTTCTTC. Translating gives CSASWAYNEQFF.

The chain employs TRBV20-1 and TRBJ1-1; D is unclear. This CDR3 is 10 amino acids long. V was cut by 4 bases and J by 7 bases, with 7 bases left in between. CDR1 is DFQATT and CDR2 is SNEGSKA in the germline V gene (reference sequence). CDR3 loop: CSAKDGEAFF. The CDR3 DNA reads TGCAGTGCTAAGGACGGTGAAGCTTTCTTT.

The chain combines TRBV28 with TRBJ2-1; 7 bases align to TRBD2. V dropped 2 bases and J dropped 7; count of bases not matched to a gene: 5. The CDR3 contains 14 residues. The germline V gene encodes CDR1 MDHEN and CDR2 SYDVKM. The CDR3 nucleotides read TGTGCCAGCAGTTTAGCGGGAGTTATAAATGAGCAGTTCTTC. Translated: CASSLAGVINEQFF.

The chain employs TRBV28 and TRBJ2-5; D gene uncertain. CDR3 length: 15 residues. V dropped 6 bases and J dropped 1 base, with 15 bases sitting between them. Germline-derived CDR1 and CDR2 are MDHEN and SYDVKM. CDR3 region: CASRYGPSSQETQYF. CDR3 coding DNA: TGTGCCAGCAGGTACGGACCGTCATCCCAAGAGACCCAGTACTTC.

The rearrangement uses TRBV5-4 and TRBJ2-5; D is undetermined. CDR1 and CDR2 (germline): SGHNT, YYREEE (reference sequence). Between the trimmed V and J ends, which lost 0 bases and 1 base, there was a span of 7 bases. The CDR3 has 14 amino acids. CDR3 nucleotides: TGTGCCAGCAGCTTGGGGGCTAGCCAAGAGACCCAGTACTTC. This encodes CASSLGASQETQYF.

This clonotype appeared once. The chain joins TRBV19 to TRBJ2-1; TRBD2 matches at 10 bases. V trimming: 5 bases; J trimming: 4 bases; junction bases outside the gene matches: 14. CDR3 length equals 18 residues. The germline gives CDR1 LNHDA, CDR2 SQIVND (reference sequence). The CDR3 nucleotides read TGTGCCAGTAGTCGACCAGCGGGGGGGCCGGCTAATTACAATGAGCAGTTCTTC. Amino acids: CASSRPAGGPANYNEQFF.

The chain uses TRBV5-1 and TRBJ2-1; 12 positions match TRBD2. The CDR3 is 16 amino acids. CDR1 SGHRS and CDR2 YFSETQ come from the germline V gene. The V gene end was trimmed by 4 bases and the J gene end by 5 bases; junction bases not matched to a gene: 7. The CDR3 region is CASSRQTSGRHNEQFF. For the CDR3, the DNA is TGCGCCAGCAGCCGCCAAACTAGCGGGAGGCACAATGAGCAGTTCTTC.

The gene calls are TRBV10-2 and TRBJ2-5; 11 bases map to TRBD2. Per the germline V gene, CDR1 is WSHSY and CDR2 is SAAADI. After removal of 3 bases from V and 7 bases from J, the junction contained 7 bases not matched to a gene. The CDR3 sequence is 15 residues long. In DNA, the CDR3 is TGCGCCAGCAGTGAAAGACTAGCGGGGATGGGGACCCAGTACTTC. Its translation: CASSERLAGMGTQYF.

J is TRBJ2-3 and V is TRBV7-3; tentative D call: TRBD1 (5 bases). In germline, CDR1 is SGHTA, CDR2 FQGTGA. The CDR3 covers 13 residues. V gave up 3 bases and J gave up 5 bases, with 9 bases separating them. The CDR3 DNA reads TGTGCCAGCAGCTTCAATCAGGGAGATACGCAGTATTTT. Protein product: CASSFNQGDTQYF.

The chain combines TRBV11-2 with TRBJ1-1; 8 bases agree with TRBD1. The junction had 9 bases not matched to a gene; V was cut back by 6 bases and J by 0 bases. The CDR3 totals 16 residues. Per the germline V gene, CDR1 is SGHAT and CDR2 is FQNNGV. The CDR3 bases are TGTGCCAGCAGTTTGCTAAGGACAGGGTTGAACACTGAAGCTTTCTTT. Translated: CASSLLRTGLNTEAFF.

The V gene is TRBV9, the J gene TRBJ1-2; D perhaps matches TRBD1 (5 bases). The germline V and J ends were trimmed by 2 bases and 8 bases, with 13 bases remaining between them. The CDR3 consists of 13 residues. Germline V gives CDR1 SGDLS, CDR2 YYNGEE. This chain's CDR3 is CASSVQGYGGYTF. The CDR3 DNA reads as TGTGCCAGCAGCGTGCAGGGTTACGGAGGCTACACCTTC.

The V call is TRBV6-5, the J call TRBJ2-5, with D tentatively TRBD2 (6 bases). The CDR3 covers 16 residues. CDR1 and CDR2 (germline): MNHEY, SVGAGI. The V end lost 4 bases, the J end lost 5 bases, and 20 bases lay between the germline ends. The chain's CDR3 is CASSLGSANRGETQYF. As DNA, the CDR3 is TGTGCCAGCAGTTTGGGGTCGGCCAACCGGGGGGAGACCCAGTACTTC.